This T cell receptor (beta chain) emerged from a study of technical replicates of blood from a handful of donors (dated by TCRdb to about 2017). Trimming takes 4 bases from V and 4 bases from J, and the germline ends sit 15 bases apart. Measured from the cysteine to the phenylalanine, the CDR3 is 15 residues long. CDR3 DNA is the only sequence kept; it has 45 bases, read in frame from the first base. The germline V gene yields SGHTA for CDR1 and FQGTGA for CDR2. The count of this clone is one. Its antigen is unknown. Nothing much larger sits one base from this clone, and base qualities are not available. Receptor amplification or capture employed the immunoSEQ multiplex PCR assay. TCRdb took over this immuneACCESS table, retaining in-frame rearrangements with V and J assigned. Such tables are incomplete; in checked studies, under half of the missing clones stem from an unresolved V gene, and the remainder is unexplained. Within this sample are more than 75,000 clones, with roughly 94% of them counted one time only. The biggest ten clones account for approximately 0.24% of the sample.

The rearranged chain carries TRBV7-3 and TRBJ2-3; TRBD2 is a weak D gene call, 6 bases matching. The sequenced material came from T cells isolated from PBMCs. This sequence originates from a human donor in good health. In nucleotides, the sequence is TGTGCCAGCAGCTCTTTGGGCGGGGCGGCAGATACGCAGTATTTT. This translates into CASSSLGGAADTQYF. With all but the CDR3 taken from the reference TRBV7-3 and TRBJ2-3 genes, the full variable domain is: GAGVSQTPSNKVTEKGKYVELRCDPISGHTALYWYRQSLGQGPEFLIYFQGTGAADDSGLPNDRFFAVRPEGSVSTLKIQRTERGDSAVYLCASSSLGGAADTQYFGPGTRLTVL.